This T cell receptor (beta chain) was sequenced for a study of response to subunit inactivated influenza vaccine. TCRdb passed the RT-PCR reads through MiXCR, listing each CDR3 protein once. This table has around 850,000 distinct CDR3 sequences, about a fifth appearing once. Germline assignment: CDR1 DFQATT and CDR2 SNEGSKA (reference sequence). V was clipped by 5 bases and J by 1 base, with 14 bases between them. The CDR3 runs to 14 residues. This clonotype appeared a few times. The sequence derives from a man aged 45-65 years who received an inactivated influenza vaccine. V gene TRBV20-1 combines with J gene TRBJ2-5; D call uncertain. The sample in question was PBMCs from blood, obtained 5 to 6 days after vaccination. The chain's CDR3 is CSAHPSRSQETQYF. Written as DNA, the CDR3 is TGCAGTGCTCACCCTTCCAGGTCCCAAGAGACCCAGTACTTC.